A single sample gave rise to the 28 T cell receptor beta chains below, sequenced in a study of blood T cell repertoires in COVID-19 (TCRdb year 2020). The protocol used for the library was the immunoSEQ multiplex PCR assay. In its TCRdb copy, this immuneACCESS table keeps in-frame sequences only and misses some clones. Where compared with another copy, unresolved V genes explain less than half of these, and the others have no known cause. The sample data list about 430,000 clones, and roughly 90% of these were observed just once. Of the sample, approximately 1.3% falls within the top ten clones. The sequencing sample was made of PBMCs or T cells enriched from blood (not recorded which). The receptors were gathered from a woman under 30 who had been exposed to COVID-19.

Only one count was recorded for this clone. Written as DNA, the CDR3 is TGTGCCACCAGCCGGGACAGGGTCAGCGAGCAGTACTTC. It specifies CATSRDRVSEQYF. This chain connects TRBV15 to TRBJ2-7; TRBD1 matches at 9 bases. Germline V gene data show CDR1 as LNHNV and CDR2 as YYDKDF (reference sequence). The CDR3 has 13 amino acids. Unmatched junction bases numbered 5, after V lost 5 bases and J lost 6 bases.

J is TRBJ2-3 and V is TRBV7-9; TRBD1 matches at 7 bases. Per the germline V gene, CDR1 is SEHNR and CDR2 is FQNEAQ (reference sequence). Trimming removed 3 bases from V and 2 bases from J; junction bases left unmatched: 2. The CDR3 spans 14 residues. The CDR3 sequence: CASSLTGYTDTQYF. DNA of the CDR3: TGTGCCAGCAGCTTGACAGGGTACACAGATACGCAGTATTTT.

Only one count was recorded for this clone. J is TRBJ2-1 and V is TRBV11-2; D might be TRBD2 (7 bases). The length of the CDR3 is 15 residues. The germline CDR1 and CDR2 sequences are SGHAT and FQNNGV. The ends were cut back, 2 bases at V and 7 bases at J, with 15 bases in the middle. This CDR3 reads CASSLTTGGQNEQFF. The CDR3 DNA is TGTGCCAGCAGCTTAACCACGGGGGGCCAGAATGAGCAGTTCTTC.

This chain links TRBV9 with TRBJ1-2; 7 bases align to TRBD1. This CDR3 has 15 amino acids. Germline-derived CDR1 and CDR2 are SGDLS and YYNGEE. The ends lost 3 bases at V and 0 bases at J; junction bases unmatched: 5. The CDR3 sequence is CASSAGDSPNYGYTF. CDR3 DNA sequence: TGTGCCAGCAGCGCCGGGGACAGTCCTAACTATGGCTACACCTTC.

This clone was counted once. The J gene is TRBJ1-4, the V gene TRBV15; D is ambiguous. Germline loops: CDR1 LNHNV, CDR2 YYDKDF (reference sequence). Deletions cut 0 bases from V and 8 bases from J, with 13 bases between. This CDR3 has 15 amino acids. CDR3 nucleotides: TGTGCCACCAGCAGAGATCAGGATTTTGGGGAAAAACTGTTTTTT. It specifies CATSRDQDFGEKLFF.

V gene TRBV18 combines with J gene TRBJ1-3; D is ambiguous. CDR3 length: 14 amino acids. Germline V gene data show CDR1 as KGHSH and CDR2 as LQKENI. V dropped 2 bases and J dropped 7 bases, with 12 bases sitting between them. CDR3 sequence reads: CASSPRTPSNTIYF. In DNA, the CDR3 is TGTGCCAGCTCACCAAGGACTCCTTCGAACACCATATATTTT.

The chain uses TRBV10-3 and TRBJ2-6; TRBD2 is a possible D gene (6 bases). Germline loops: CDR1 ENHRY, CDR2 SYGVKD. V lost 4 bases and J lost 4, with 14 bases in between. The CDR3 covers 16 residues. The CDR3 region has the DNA TGTGCCATCAGTGCCGCGGGGCGCGCGGGGGCCAACGTCCTGACTTTC. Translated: CAISAAGRAGANVLTF.

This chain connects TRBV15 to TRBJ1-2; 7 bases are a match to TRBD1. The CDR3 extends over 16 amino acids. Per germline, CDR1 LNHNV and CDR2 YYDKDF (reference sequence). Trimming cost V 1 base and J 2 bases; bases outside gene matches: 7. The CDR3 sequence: CATSRGELTGNYGYTF. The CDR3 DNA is TGTGCCACCAGCAGAGGGGAACTGACAGGGAACTATGGCTACACCTTC.

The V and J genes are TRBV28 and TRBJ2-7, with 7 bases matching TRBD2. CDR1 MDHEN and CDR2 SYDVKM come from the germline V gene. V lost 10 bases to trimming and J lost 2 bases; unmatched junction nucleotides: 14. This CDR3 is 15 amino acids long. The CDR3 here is CATDLFREATYEQYF. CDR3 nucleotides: TGTGCCACGGACCTTTTCCGGGAGGCCACCTACGAGCAGTACTTC.

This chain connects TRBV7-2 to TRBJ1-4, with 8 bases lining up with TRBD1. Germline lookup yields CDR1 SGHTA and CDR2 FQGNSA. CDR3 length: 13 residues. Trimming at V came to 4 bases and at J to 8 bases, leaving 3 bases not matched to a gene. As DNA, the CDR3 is TGTGCCAGCAGCTGGGGACAGGCGGAAAAACTGTTTTTT. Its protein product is CASSWGQAEKLFF. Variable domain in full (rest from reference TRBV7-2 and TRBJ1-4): GAGVSQSPSNKVTEKGKDVELRCDPISGHTALYWYRQSLGQGLEFLIYFQGNSAPDKSGLPSDRFSAERTGGSVSTLTIQRTQQEDSAVYLCASSWGQAEKLFFGSGTQLSVL.

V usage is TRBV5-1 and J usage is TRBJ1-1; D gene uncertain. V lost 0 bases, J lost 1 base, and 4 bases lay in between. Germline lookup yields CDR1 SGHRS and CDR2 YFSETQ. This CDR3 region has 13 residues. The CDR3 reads CASSLAENTEAFF. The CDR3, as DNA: TGCGCCAGCAGCTTGGCAGAGAACACTGAAGCTTTCTTT.

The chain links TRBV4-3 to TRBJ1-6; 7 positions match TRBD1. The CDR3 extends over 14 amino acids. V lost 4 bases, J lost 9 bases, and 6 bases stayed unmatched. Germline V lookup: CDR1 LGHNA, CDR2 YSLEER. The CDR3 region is CASSREGASSPLHF. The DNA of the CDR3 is TGCGCCAGCAGCCGCGAGGGGGCGAGTTCACCCCTCCACTTT.

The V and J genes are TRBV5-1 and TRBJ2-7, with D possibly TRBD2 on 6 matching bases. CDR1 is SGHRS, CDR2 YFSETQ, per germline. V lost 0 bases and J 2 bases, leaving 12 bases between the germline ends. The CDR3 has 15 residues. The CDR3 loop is CASSLVAENTYEQYF. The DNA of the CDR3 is TGCGCCAGCAGCTTGGTAGCGGAGAATACCTACGAGCAGTACTTC.

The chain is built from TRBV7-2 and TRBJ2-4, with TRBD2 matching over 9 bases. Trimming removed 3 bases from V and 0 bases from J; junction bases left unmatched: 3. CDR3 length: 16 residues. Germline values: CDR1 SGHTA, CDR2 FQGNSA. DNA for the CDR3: TGTGCCAGCAGCTTCTCTAGCGGGATAGCCAAAAACATTCAGTACTTC. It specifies CASSFSSGIAKNIQYF.

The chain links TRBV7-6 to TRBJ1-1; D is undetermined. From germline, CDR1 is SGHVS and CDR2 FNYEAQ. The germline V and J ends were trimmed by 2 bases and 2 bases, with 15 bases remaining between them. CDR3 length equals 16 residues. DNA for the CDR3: TGTGCCAGCAGCTTACAGGCCTCTGGGCGAAACACTGAAGCTTTCTTT. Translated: CASSLQASGRNTEAFF.

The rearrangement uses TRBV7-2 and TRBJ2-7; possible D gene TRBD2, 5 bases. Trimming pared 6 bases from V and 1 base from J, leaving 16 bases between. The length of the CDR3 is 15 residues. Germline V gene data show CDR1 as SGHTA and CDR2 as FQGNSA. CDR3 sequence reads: CASRLRTGISYEQYF. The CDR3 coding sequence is TGTGCCAGCAGACTCCGGACCGGGATTTCCTACGAGCAGTACTTC. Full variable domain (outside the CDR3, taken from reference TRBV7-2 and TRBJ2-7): GAGVSQSPSNKVTEKGKDVELRCDPISGHTALYWYRQSLGQGLEFLIYFQGNSAPDKSGLPSDRFSAERTGGSVSTLTIQRTQQEDSAVYLCASRLRTGISYEQYFGPGTRLTVT.

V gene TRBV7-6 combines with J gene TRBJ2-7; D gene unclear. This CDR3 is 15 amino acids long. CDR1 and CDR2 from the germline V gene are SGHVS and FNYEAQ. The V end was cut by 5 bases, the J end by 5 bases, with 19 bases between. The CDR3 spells CASSVLTDPKDEQYF. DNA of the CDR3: TGTGCCAGCAGCGTACTCACAGATCCCAAGGACGAGCAGTACTTC.

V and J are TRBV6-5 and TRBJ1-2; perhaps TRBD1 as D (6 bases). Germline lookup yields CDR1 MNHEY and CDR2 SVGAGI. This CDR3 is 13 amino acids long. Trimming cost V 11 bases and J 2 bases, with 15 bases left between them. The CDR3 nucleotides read TGTGCCGTGTACGTCCAGGGGAACTATGGCTACACCTTC. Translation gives CAVYVQGNYGYTF.

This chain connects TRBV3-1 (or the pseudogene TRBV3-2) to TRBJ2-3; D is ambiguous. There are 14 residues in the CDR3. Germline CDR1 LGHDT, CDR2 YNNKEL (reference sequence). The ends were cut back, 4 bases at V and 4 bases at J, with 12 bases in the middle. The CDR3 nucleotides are TGTGCCAGCAGCCTCCCCCTCTCTCCAGATACGCAGTATTTT. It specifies CASSLPLSPDTQYF.

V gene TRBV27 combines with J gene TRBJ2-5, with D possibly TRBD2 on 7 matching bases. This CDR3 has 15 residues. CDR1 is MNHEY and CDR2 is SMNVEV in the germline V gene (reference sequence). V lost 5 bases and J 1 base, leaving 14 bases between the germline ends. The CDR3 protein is CASSPYGGLQETQYF. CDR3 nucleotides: TGTGCCAGCAGTCCGTACGGGGGGCTCCAAGAGACCCAGTACTTC.

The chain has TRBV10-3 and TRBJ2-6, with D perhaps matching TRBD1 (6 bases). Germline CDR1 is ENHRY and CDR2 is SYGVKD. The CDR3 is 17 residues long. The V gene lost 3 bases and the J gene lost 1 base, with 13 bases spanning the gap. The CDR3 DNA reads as TGTGCCATCAGTGAACAGGGTGCCTTTTCTGGGGCCAACGTCCTGACTTTC. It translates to CAISEQGAFSGANVLTF.

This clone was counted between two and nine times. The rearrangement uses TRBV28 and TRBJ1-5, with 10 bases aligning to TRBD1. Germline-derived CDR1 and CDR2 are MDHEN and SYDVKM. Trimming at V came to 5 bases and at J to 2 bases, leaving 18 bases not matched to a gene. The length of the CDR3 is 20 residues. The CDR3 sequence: CASSTTWKTGGSGGNQPQHF. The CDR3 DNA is TGTGCCAGCAGTACCACGTGGAAGACAGGGGGCAGTGGGGGCAATCAGCCCCAGCATTTT.

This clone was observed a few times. The CDR3, as DNA: TGTGCCAGTAGTATCGCCAGGGCTTTGGACACTGAAGCTTTCTTT. Its protein product is CASSIARALDTEAFF. V usage is TRBV19 and J usage is TRBJ1-1; TRBD1 might be the D (5 bases). Trimming removed 3 bases from V and 3 bases from J, with 14 bases in between. There are 15 residues in the CDR3. CDR1 is LNHDA and CDR2 is SQIVND in the germline V gene (reference sequence).

The CDR3 reads CATSDETGTGSYEQYF. The CDR3 DNA is TGTGCCACCAGTGATGAAACCGGGACAGGGTCCTACGAGCAGTACTTC. The genes are TRBV24-1 and TRBJ2-7, with 9 bases matching TRBD1. The CDR3 length is 16 residues. V lost 3 bases, J lost 1 base, and 6 bases stayed unmatched. Germline V CDR1 and CDR2: KGHDR, SFDVKD.

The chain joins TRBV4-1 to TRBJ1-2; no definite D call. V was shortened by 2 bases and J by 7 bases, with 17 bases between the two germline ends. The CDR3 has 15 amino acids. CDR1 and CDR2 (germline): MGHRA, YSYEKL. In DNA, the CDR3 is TGCGCCAGCAGCCAACATAACTGGGAGGAAGGTGGCTACACCTTC. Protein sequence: CASSQHNWEEGGYTF.

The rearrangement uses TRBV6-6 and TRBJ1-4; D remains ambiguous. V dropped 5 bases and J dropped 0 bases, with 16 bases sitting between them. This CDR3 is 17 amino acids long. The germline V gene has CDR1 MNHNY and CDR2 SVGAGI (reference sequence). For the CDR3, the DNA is TGTGCCAGCAGTCCCCGACGCGGGAGTGCAACTAATGAAAAACTGTTTTTT. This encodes CASSPRRGSATNEKLFF.

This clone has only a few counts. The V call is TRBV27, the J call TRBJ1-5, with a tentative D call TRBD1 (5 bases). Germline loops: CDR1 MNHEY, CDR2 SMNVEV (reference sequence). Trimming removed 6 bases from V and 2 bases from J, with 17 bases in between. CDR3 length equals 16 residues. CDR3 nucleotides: TGTGCCAGCAGCCCAGGGAGGCAGGCCGGCAATCAGCCCCAGCATTTT. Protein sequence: CASSPGRQAGNQPQHF.

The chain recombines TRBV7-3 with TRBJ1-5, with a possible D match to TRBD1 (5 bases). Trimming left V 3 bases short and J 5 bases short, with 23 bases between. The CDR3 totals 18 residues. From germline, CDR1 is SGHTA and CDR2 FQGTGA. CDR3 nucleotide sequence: TGTGCCAGCAGCTTGACGTCAGTTGGGATAGGGGAAGATCAGCCCCAGCATTTT. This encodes CASSLTSVGIGEDQPQHF.